One TCR beta chain is described in this entry. These data are taken from a study of blood T cell repertoires in COVID-19. CDR3 size: 16 residues. Deletions cut 0 bases from V and 8 bases from J, with 16 bases between. Germline loops: CDR1 MNHEY, CDR2 SMNVEV (reference sequence). In terms of age and location, participants ranged from roughly 18 to 90 years and lived in about 25 US areas. The method was immunoSEQ multiplex PCR; TCRdb's version includes in-frame clones alone and lacks a portion of them. The data hold a few hundred thousand clones, with 90% to 95% observed a single time. The sequence was obtained from a human donor in a cohort exposed to, infected with or recovered from COVID-19 (not recorded which). The donor label of this sample is uncertain. Sequencing input: PBMCs or T cells enriched from blood (not recorded which). V gene TRBV27 combines with J gene TRBJ1-4; TRBD1 is a possible D gene (5 bases). The CDR3 DNA reads TGTGCCAGCAGTTTATCCCTAGGGCAGGGTAGCGAAAAACTGTTTTTT. Protein product: CASSLSLGQGSEKLFF.